This T cell receptor beta chain appears in the sequencing data of a study of OX40 agonist ivuxolimab in advanced cancers. Study background: Ivuxolimab, which is an agonistic anti-OX40 (CD134) antibody, was administered to the patients.

Germline lookup yields CDR1 MNHEY and CDR2 SVGAGI. The CDR3 runs to 13 residues. V was clipped by 6 bases and J by 0 bases, with 8 bases between them. Assay used: immunoSEQ multiplex PCR; TCRdb lists only in-frame clones, some missing. The table includes tens of thousands of clones, about nine tenths detected once. This TCR was recovered from an adult with an advanced solid tumor such as melanoma, head and neck, liver or kidney cancer. The source was CD4+ or CD8+ T cells sorted from blood, collected in a trial of the OX40 agonist ivuxolimab. V is TRBV6-5 and J is TRBJ1-1; possibly TRBD1 for D (5 bases). The chain's CDR3 is CASSPGLNTEAFF. The CDR3 DNA follows: TGTGCCAGCAGCCCAGGGCTGAACACTGAAGCTTTCTTT.